The 26 T cell receptor beta chains reported below all come from one sample, sequenced in a study of blood T cell repertoires in COVID-19. TCRdb's table, derived via immunoSEQ multiplex PCR, lists solely in-frame clones and lacks some. The sample holds approximately 72,000 clones, 89% seen once. The sequencing sample was made of peripheral blood. All receptors derive from a man between 60 and 75 years old with acute or convalescent COVID-19.

V usage is TRBV2 and J usage is TRBJ2-7; TRBD1 matches at 10 bases. In germline, CDR1 is SNHLY, CDR2 FYNNEI. This CDR3 contains 14 residues. J gave up 3 bases and V 5 bases, and 4 bases lay outside the gene matches. This CDR3 is CASSWTGGYYEQYF. The CDR3 bases are TGTGCCAGCAGTTGGACAGGGGGTTACTACGAGCAGTACTTC.

V usage is TRBV2 and J usage is TRBJ1-1; no clear D gene. V was shortened by 8 bases and J by 1 base, with 11 bases between the two germline ends. The CDR3 is made up of 13 amino acids. Germline CDR1 SNHLY, CDR2 FYNNEI. In DNA form, the CDR3 reads TGTGCCAGCCAAGCGTACGGGAACACTGAAGCTTTCTTT. It specifies CASQAYGNTEAFF. The whole variable domain, remainder taken from reference TRBV2 and TRBJ1-1, is EPEVTQTPSHQVTQMGQEVILRCVPISNHLYFYWYRQILGQKVEFLVSFYNNEISEKSEIFDDQFSVERPDGSNFTLKIRSTKLEDSAMYFCASQAYGNTEAFFGQGTRLTVV.

V gene TRBV7-9 combines with J gene TRBJ1-1, with 7 bases aligning to TRBD1. V lost 6 bases to trimming and J lost 8 bases; unmatched junction nucleotides: 9. The V gene's germline CDR1 is SEHNR and CDR2 FQNEAQ (reference sequence). The CDR3 extends over 13 amino acids. The CDR3 loop is CASSTGTEKEAFF. The CDR3 nucleotides read TGTGCCAGCAGTACCGGGACAGAGAAAGAAGCTTTCTTT.

V is TRBV6-5 and J is TRBJ2-7; D gene unclear. The CDR3 is 13 amino acids. Trimming cost V 6 bases and J 9 bases, with 18 bases left between them. Germline-derived CDR1 and CDR2 are MNHEY and SVGAGI. CDR3 sequence reads: CASSQTEFLGQYF. The CDR3 DNA reads as TGTGCCAGCAGCCAAACCGAGTTTCTAGGGCAGTACTTC.

The chain joins TRBV24-1 to TRBJ2-1; no definite D call. The CDR3 has 13 residues. Trimming shortened V by 4 bases and J by 4 bases, and 7 bases separated the two germline ends. Germline V gene data show CDR1 as KGHDR and CDR2 as SFDVKD. CDR3 residues: CATSDPPYNEQFF. As DNA, the CDR3 is TGTGCCACCAGTGACCCCCCGTACAATGAGCAGTTCTTC.

The V gene is TRBV2, the J gene TRBJ1-4, with 7 bases aligning to TRBD1. V lost 3 bases, J lost 6 bases, and 4 bases stayed unmatched. Per the germline V gene, CDR1 is SNHLY and CDR2 is FYNNEI. The length of the CDR3 is 14 residues. The CDR3 DNA reads as TGTGCCAGCAGTGATCGAACAGGGGATGAAAAACTGTTTTTT. It translates to CASSDRTGDEKLFF.

The chain employs TRBV13 and TRBJ2-6; the D gene is possibly TRBD2 (6 bases). CDR1 and CDR2 from the germline V gene are PRHDT and FYEKMQ (reference sequence). The length of the CDR3 is 16 residues. V dropped 5 bases and J dropped 2 bases, with 13 bases sitting between them. CDR3 bases: TGTGCCAGCAGCCCGCTCCCGGGGGCTGGGGCCAACGTCCTGACTTTC. Translated, it gives CASSPLPGAGANVLTF. The full variable domain, rest sourced from reference TRBV13 and TRBJ2-6, is AAGVIQSPRHLIKEKRETATLKCYPIPRHDTVYWYQQGPGQDPQFLISFYEKMQSDKGSIPDRFSAQQFSDYHSELNMSSLELGDSALYFCASSPLPGAGANVLTFGAGSRLTVL.

The chain couples TRBV13 to TRBJ1-1, with D maybe TRBD1 (5 bases). The CDR3 consists of 13 residues. Trimming cost V 1 base and J 6 bases, with 9 bases left between them. Germline V CDR1 and CDR2: PRHDT, FYEKMQ (reference sequence). CDR3 residues: CASSLEAGAEAFF. CDR3 coding DNA: TGTGCCAGCAGCTTAGAAGCGGGGGCTGAAGCTTTCTTT.

The V gene is TRBV19, the J gene TRBJ2-1; 10 nucleotides align to TRBD1. V was clipped by 10 bases and J by 5 bases; unmatched bases: 8. The CDR3 runs to 14 residues. Germline CDR1 is LNHDA and CDR2 is SQIVND (reference sequence). The DNA of the CDR3 is TGTGCCACGGGGGACAGGGGAGGGAACAATGAGCAGTTCTTC. It encodes CATGDRGGNNEQFF.

The V and J genes are TRBV9 and TRBJ2-3; TRBD1 might be the D (5 bases). Germline loops: CDR1 SGDLS, CDR2 YYNGEE. The V end was cut by 7 bases, the J end by 2 bases, with 11 bases between. This CDR3 has 13 amino acids. This CDR3 reads CASRRQTTDTQYF. DNA for the CDR3: TGTGCCAGCCGCAGACAGACCACAGATACGCAGTATTTT.

V and J are TRBV5-1 and TRBJ1-1, with D maybe TRBD1 (6 bases). Germline V gene lookup returns CDR1 SGHRS and CDR2 YFSETQ. The CDR3 totals 15 residues. The V end was cut by 0 bases, the J end by 4 bases, with 13 bases between. The CDR3 bases are TGCGCCAGCAGCTTGGGAGGGGGAGTGGGCACTGAAGCTTTCTTT. Its protein is CASSLGGGVGTEAFF. The variable domain in full, completed from reference TRBV5-1 and TRBJ1-1, reads KAGVTQTPRYLIKTRGQQVTLSCSPISGHRSVSWYQQTPGQGLQFLFEYFSETQRNKGNFPGRFSGRQFSNSRSEMNVSTLELGDSALYLCASSLGGGVGTEAFFGQGTRLTVV.

This clone was observed a single time. CDR3 in DNA: TGTGCCAGCAGCCCAATGGGACAGGGGGATCTCGAGCAGTACTTC. Encoded protein: CASSPMGQGDLEQYF. The chain has TRBV11-2 and TRBJ2-7, with 11 bases matching TRBD1. Germline CDR1 is SGHAT and CDR2 is FQNNGV. The CDR3 has 15 amino acids. The V gene end was trimmed by 5 bases and the J gene end by 6 bases; junction bases not matched to a gene: 9.

This clone turned up a few times. The chain combines TRBV2 with TRBJ2-5; TRBD1 matches 10 bases. The CDR3 sequence is 15 residues long. Unmatched junction bases numbered 9, after V lost 6 bases and J lost 5 bases. Germline V gene lookup returns CDR1 SNHLY and CDR2 FYNNEI. The CDR3 reads CASRPDRGRTETQYF. The CDR3 DNA reads as TGTGCCAGCAGACCCGACAGGGGGCGAACGGAGACCCAGTACTTC. The full variable domain, completed using reference TRBV2 and TRBJ2-5, is EPEVTQTPSHQVTQMGQEVILRCVPISNHLYFYWYRQILGQKVEFLVSFYNNEISEKSEIFDDQFSVERPDGSNFTLKIRSTKLEDSAMYFCASRPDRGRTETQYFGPGTRLLVL.

This clone showed up just once. The chain links TRBV30 to TRBJ1-6; D gene ambiguous. The germline V gene encodes CDR1 GTSNPN and CDR2 SVGIG (reference sequence). V was trimmed by 0 bases and J by 6 bases, leaving 9 bases between them. There are 14 residues in the CDR3. For the CDR3, the DNA is TGTGCCTGGAGTGTACCCGGGTTTAATTCACCCCTCCACTTT. As protein: CAWSVPGFNSPLHF.

The rearrangement joins TRBV5-1 to TRBJ1-2; a possible D gene is TRBD1 (6 bases). The V gene's germline CDR1 is SGHRS and CDR2 YFSETQ. The CDR3 loop spans 13 amino acids. The germline V and J ends were trimmed by 4 bases and 6 bases, with 13 bases remaining between them. The CDR3, as DNA: TGCGCCAGCAGCATTATACAGGGTCATGGCTACACCTTC. Translated, it gives CASSIIQGHGYTF.

This chain connects TRBV19 to TRBJ1-5; possibly TRBD1 for D (5 bases). CDR3 length equals 15 residues. Germline V gene lookup returns CDR1 LNHDA and CDR2 SQIVND (reference sequence). Trimming took off 1 base at V and 6 bases at J, with 13 bases between the two ends. CDR3 amino acids: CASSIARLGGQPQHF. DNA for the CDR3: TGTGCCAGTAGTATAGCCCGACTGGGGGGTCAGCCCCAGCATTTT.

This chain links TRBV7-9 with TRBJ2-7; 8 bases align to TRBD1. Germline V lookup: CDR1 SEHNR, CDR2 FQNEAQ (reference sequence). J lost 1 base, V lost 2 bases, and 1 base had no gene match. The CDR3 totals 14 residues. The CDR3 protein is CASSLTGGSYEQYF. The CDR3 region has the DNA TGTGCCAGCAGCTTAACAGGGGGTTCCTACGAGCAGTACTTC.

This clone ranks as medium-sized. This chain joins TRBV7-9 and TRBJ1-3; the D is unclear. V lost 1 base, J lost 0 bases, and 7 bases lay in between. This CDR3 spans 15 amino acids. Germline CDR1 SEHNR, CDR2 FQNEAQ (reference sequence). The CDR3 DNA is TGTGCCAGCAGCTTAGATCGGGGCTCTGGAAACACCATATATTTT. This sequence encodes CASSLDRGSGNTIYF.

This chain links TRBV2 with TRBJ1-1; no reliable D call. This CDR3 spans 13 amino acids. Trimming took off 3 bases at V and 11 bases at J, with 16 bases between the two ends. Germline V gene lookup returns CDR1 SNHLY and CDR2 FYNNEI. The CDR3 loop is CASSEGRLTLAFF. Here the CDR3 DNA reads TGTGCCAGCAGTGAGGGCCGCCTTACATTGGCTTTCTTT.

CDR3: CASRPTRENTGELFF. The CDR3 region has the DNA TGTGCCAGCAGGCCGACTAGGGAGAACACCGGGGAGCTGTTTTTT. The J gene is TRBJ2-2, the V gene TRBV7-9; D perhaps matches TRBD2 (6 bases). Trimming shortened V by 6 bases and J by 1 base, and 12 bases separated the two germline ends. Germline V gene sequence: CDR1 SEHNR, CDR2 FQNEAQ (reference sequence). The CDR3 extends over 15 amino acids.

The rearrangement links TRBV9 to TRBJ2-4; D is unclear. The CDR3 consists of 14 residues. From germline, CDR1 is SGDLS and CDR2 YYNGEE. Between the trimmed V and J ends, which lost 0 bases and 8 bases, there was a span of 12 bases. CDR3 sequence reads: CASSVGPPVDIQYF. CDR3 DNA sequence: TGTGCCAGCAGCGTAGGCCCTCCGGTGGACATTCAGTACTTC.

This clone showed up just once. The V and J genes are TRBV7-3 and TRBJ2-3, with 7 bases aligning to TRBD1. The trim removed 4 bases at V and 3 bases at J, leaving 7 bases unmatched. There are 15 residues in the CDR3. Germline V gives CDR1 SGHTA, CDR2 FQGTGA. The CDR3 DNA sequence: TGTGCCAGCAGCTCCACAGGGGCTACGACAGATACGCAGTATTTT. Its protein is CASSSTGATTDTQYF.

The chain combines TRBV6-4 with TRBJ2-3; D is perhaps TRBD1 (5 bases). Trimming cost V 3 bases and J 7 bases, with 11 bases left between them. Germline-derived CDR1 and CDR2 are MRHNA and SNTAGT. The length of the CDR3 is 13 residues. In DNA, the CDR3 is TGTGCCAGCAGTGAGGGGCGAGGAAATACGCAGTATTTT. Its protein is CASSEGRGNTQYF.

This chain joins TRBV18 and TRBJ1-3; TRBD1 matches at 7 bases. The CDR3 sequence is 16 residues long. The germline CDR1 and CDR2 sequences are KGHSH and LQKENI. V gave up 1 base and J gave up 0 bases; unmatched junction bases: 3. In DNA form, the CDR3 reads TGTGCCAGCTCACCACTCAGGGACAGCTCTGGAAACACCATATATTTT. This translates into CASSPLRDSSGNTIYF. Complete variable domain (other parts from reference TRBV18 and TRBJ1-3): NAGVMQNPRHLVRRRGQEARLRCSPMKGHSHVYWYRQLPEEGLKFMVYLQKENIIDESGMPKERFSAEFPKEGPSILRIQQVVRGDSAAYFCASSPLRDSSGNTIYFGEGSWLTVV.

This chain uses TRBV7-9 with TRBJ1-6, with 7 bases fitting TRBD1. After removal of 4 bases from V and 5 bases from J, the junction contained 5 bases not matched to a gene. CDR3 size: 15 residues. The germline V gene encodes CDR1 SEHNR and CDR2 FQNEAQ (reference sequence). The CDR3 loop reads CASSSTGPNNSPLHF. The DNA for the CDR3 is TGTGCCAGCAGCTCGACAGGGCCGAATAATTCACCCCTCCACTTT.

This chain connects TRBV18 to TRBJ2-3; D gene unclear. Germline CDR1 and CDR2: KGHSH and LQKENI. This CDR3 is built from 15 residues. V was cut by 6 bases and J by 0 bases, with 13 bases left in between. The CDR3 region is CASSPTRISTDTQYF. The CDR3 region has the DNA TGTGCCAGCTCGCCTACTCGAATTAGCACAGATACGCAGTATTTT.